A selection of T cell receptor beta chains follows, all from one sample in a study of chemoradiotherapy in HPV16-positive cancers. This table comes from immunoSEQ multiplex PCR, and its TCRdb copy is limited to in-frame clones, with some not included. The data hold 40,000 to 60,000 clones, with roughly nine tenths observed a single time. The sequences come from blood, collected from a patient who underwent chemoradiotherapy. All receptors derive from a human donor with HPV-associated anogenital cancer. Each CDR3 is given with its conserved first and last residue. D genes are given only for firm matches. A row's size may be missing; if present it is once, few, many or a size class.

V	size	D	J	CDR3	DNA
TRBV7-8	NA	NA	TRBJ2-2	CASSVGPVTGELFF	TGTGCCAGCAGCGTGGGACCAGTTACCGGGGAGCTGTTTTTT
TRBV9	NA	TRBD2	TRBJ2-1	CASSVVASGVGEQFF	TGTGCCAGCAGCGTAGTGGCTAGCGGGGTCGGTGAGCAGTTCTTC
TRBV7-9	few	NA	TRBJ2-5	CASGDTRYQETQYF	TGTGCCTCAGGGGACACTAGGTACCAAGAGACCCAGTACTTC
TRBV19	NA	TRBD1	TRBJ2-4	CASSQQGANIQYF	TGTGCCAGTAGTCAACAGGGGGCGAACATTCAGTACTTC
TRBV5-4	NA	TRBD1	TRBJ1-2	CASSTSGTGYGYTF	TGTGCCAGCAGCACCTCCGGGACAGGCTATGGCTACACCTTC
TRBV11-2	NA	NA	TRBJ2-3	CASSSSSGAGPDTQYF	TGTGCCAGCAGCTCTTCCTCCGGGGCCGGGCCAGATACGCAGTATTTT
TRBV19	once	TRBD1	TRBJ1-2	CASSLRTGGNYGYTF	TGTGCCAGTAGTCTACGGACAGGGGGCAACTATGGCTACACCTTC
TRBV6-6	NA	NA	TRBJ1-5	CASSVNYDQPQHF	TGTGCCAGCAGTGTAAACTACGATCAGCCCCAGCATTTT
TRBV9	few	TRBD1	TRBJ2-2	CASSVSGTANTGELFF	TGTGCCAGCAGCGTATCCGGGACAGCGAACACCGGGGAGCTGTTTTTT
TRBV19	NA	TRBD2	TRBJ2-1	CASSIDLTSGGSDEQFF	TGTGCCAGTAGTATAGATCTGACTAGCGGGGGGTCGGATGAGCAGTTCTTC
TRBV12-5	NA	NA	TRBJ2-7	CASGLFLPHEQYF	TGTGCTAGTGGTTTGTTCCTCCCTCACGAGCAGTACTTC
TRBV5-1	NA	NA	TRBJ2-7	CASSLGALNEQYF	TGCGCCAGCAGCTTGGGTGCACTAAACGAGCAGTACTTC
TRBV7-2	NA	NA	TRBJ1-5	CASSLQWAGNQPQHF	TGTGCCAGCAGCTTACAGTGGGCGGGCAATCAGCCCCAGCATTTT
TRBV11-2	few	TRBD1	TRBJ1-6	CASSFTGTGNSPLHF	TGTGCCAGCAGCTTCACCGGGACAGGAAATTCACCCCTCCACTTT
TRBV4-3	NA	TRBD2	TRBJ2-2	CASSPGATSGTLGELFF	TGCGCCAGCAGCCCCGGGGCGACTAGCGGGACGTTAGGGGAGCTGTTTTTT
TRBV6-5	NA	NA	TRBJ2-2	CASRQGFNTGELFF	TGTGCCAGCAGGCAGGGTTTCAACACCGGGGAGCTGTTTTTT
TRBV4-1	NA	NA	TRBJ2-7	CASSQVVGGDYEQYF	TGCGCCAGCAGCCAAGTCGTTGGGGGCGACTACGAGCAGTACTTC
TRBV7-2	NA	TRBD1	TRBJ1-1	CASSSGGSGTEAFF	TGTGCCAGCAGCTCAGGGGGAAGCGGCACTGAAGCTTTCTTT
TRBV7-9	NA	TRBD2	TRBJ2-5	CASSLSGQETQYF	TGTGCCAGCAGTCTTAGCGGGCAAGAGACCCAGTACTTC
TRBV4-3	NA	NA	TRBJ1-2	CASSQDLGARPSYGYTF	TGCGCCAGCAGCCAAGACTTAGGTGCCAGGCCCTCCTATGGCTACACCTTC
TRBV27	NA	TRBD2	TRBJ2-2	CASSLGLRAGSAGELFF	TGTGCCAGCAGTTTAGGGTTGCGAGCGGGGTCTGCCGGGGAGCTGTTTTTT
TRBV5-1	NA	NA	TRBJ2-3	CASSLGQTSTDTQYF	TGCGCCAGCAGCTTGGGACAGACTAGCACAGATACGCAGTATTTT
TRBV21-1	NA	NA	TRBJ2-5	CASVGQPVKTQYF	TGTGCCAGTGTCGGGCAACCTGTTAAGACCCAGTACTTC
TRBV19	once	TRBD1	TRBJ1-2	CASTRQGEDGYTF	TGTGCCAGTACCAGACAGGGGGAGGATGGCTACACCTTC
TRBV4-3	NA	TRBD2	TRBJ2-1	CASSQTTSGPTDEQFF	TGCGCCAGCAGCCAGACGACTAGCGGCCCAACGGATGAGCAGTTCTTC
TRBV5-1	NA	NA	TRBJ1-2	CASSFGNYGYTF	TGCGCCAGCAGCTTCGGCAACTATGGCTACACCTTC
TRBV5-1	NA	NA	TRBJ1-2	CASSLEARGYTF	TGCGCCAGCAGCTTGGAAGCGAGGGGCTACACCTTC
TRBV27	NA	NA	TRBJ2-7	CASSLVRGRHEQYF	TGTGCCAGCAGTTTAGTCAGGGGAAGACACGAGCAGTACTTC
TRBV6-5	NA	NA	TRBJ2-3	CASSRDNWDTQYF	TGTGCCAGCAGTAGGGACAACTGGGATACGCAGTATTTT
TRBV5-1	NA	TRBD2	TRBJ2-7	CASSSSFAGAGEQYF	TGCGCCAGCAGCTCCTCCTTTGCGGGAGCAGGGGAGCAGTACTTC